One T cell receptor (beta chain) is described in this entry. The sample comes from a study of cytomegalovirus exposure and HLA in healthy donors. Background on the study: Sequencing of some 190 million T cells in an earlier analysis found 90 million to 120 million unique TCR beta sequences.

The study ran its PCR with 60 Vbeta and 13 Jbeta primers. Clones were sequenced by immunoSEQ multiplex PCR, and TCRdb holds only the in-frame ones, with some missing. The sample holds 45,000 to 65,000 clones; around four fifths are singletons and the top ten take 1.5% to 2%. The sequencing input was PBMCs. The receptor's source is a young man in good health and CMV-seronegative.

Written as DNA, the CDR3 is TGTGCCAGCAGTTTATCGACTACCCAAGAGACCCAGTACTTC. As protein: CASSLSTTQETQYF. This rearrangement joins TRBV27 to TRBJ2-5; the D gene is possibly TRBD2 (5 bases). V shed 0 bases and J shed 1 base, with 6 bases lying between them. CDR1 is MNHEY, CDR2 SMNVEV, per germline (reference sequence). This CDR3 spans 14 amino acids.